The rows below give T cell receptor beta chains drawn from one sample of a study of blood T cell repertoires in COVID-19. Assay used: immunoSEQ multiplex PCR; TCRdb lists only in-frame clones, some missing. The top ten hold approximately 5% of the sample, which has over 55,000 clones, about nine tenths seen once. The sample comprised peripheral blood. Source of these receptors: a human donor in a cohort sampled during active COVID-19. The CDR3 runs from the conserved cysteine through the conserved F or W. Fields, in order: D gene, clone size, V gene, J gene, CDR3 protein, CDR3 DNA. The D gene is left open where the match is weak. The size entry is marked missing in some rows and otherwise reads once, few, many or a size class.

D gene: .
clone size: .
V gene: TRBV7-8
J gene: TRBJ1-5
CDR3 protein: CASSDLGGPRGNQPQHF
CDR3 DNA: TGTGCCAGCAGCGACTTGGGGGGGCCGCGGGGCAATCAGCCCCAGCATTTT

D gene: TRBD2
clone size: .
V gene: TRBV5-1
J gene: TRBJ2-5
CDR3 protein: CASRLGAGLQETQYF
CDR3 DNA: TGCGCCAGCAGACTTGGAGCGGGACTCCAAGAGACCCAGTACTTC

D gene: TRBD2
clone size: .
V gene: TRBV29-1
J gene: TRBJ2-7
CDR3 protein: CSAAPPGLAGEQYF
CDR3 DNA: TGCAGCGCCGCTCCCCCGGGACTAGCTGGCGAGCAGTACTTC

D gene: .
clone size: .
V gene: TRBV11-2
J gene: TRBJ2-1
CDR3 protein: CASSLHNEQFF
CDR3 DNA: TGTGCCAGCAGCCTACACAATGAGCAGTTCTTC

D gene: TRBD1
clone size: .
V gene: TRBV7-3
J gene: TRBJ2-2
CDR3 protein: CASSLRQGGTGELFF
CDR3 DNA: TGTGCCAGCAGCTTAAGACAGGGGGGCACCGGGGAGCTGTTTTTT

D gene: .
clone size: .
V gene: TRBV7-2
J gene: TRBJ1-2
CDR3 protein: CASSSPTGTAYGYTF
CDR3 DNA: TGTGCCAGCAGCTCCCCTACAGGGACCGCCTATGGCTACACCTTC

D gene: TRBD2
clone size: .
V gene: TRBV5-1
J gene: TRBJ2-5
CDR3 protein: CASSLVAGGQETQYF
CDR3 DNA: TGCGCCAGCAGCTTGGTTGCGGGGGGCCAAGAGACCCAGTACTTC

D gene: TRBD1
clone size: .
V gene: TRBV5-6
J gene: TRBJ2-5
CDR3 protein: CASSLSDNRGETQYF
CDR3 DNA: TGTGCCAGCAGCTTGTCGGATAACAGGGGGGAGACCCAGTACTTC

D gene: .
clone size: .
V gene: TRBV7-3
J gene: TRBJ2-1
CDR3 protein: CASSFGGRRDEQFF
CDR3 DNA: TGTGCCAGCAGCTTCGGGGGGCGGAGGGATGAGCAGTTCTTC

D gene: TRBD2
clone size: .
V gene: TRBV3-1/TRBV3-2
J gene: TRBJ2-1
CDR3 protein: CASSPLAGANYNEQFF
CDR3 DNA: TGTGCCAGCAGCCCCTTAGCGGGGGCTAACTACAATGAGCAGTTCTTC

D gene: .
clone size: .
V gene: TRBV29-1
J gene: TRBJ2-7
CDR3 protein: CSVRSPTYEQYF
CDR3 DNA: TGCAGCGTTCGTTCTCCTACCTACGAGCAGTACTTC

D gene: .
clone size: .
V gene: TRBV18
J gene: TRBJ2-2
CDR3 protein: CASSPLAQAGTGELFF
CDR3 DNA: TGTGCCAGCTCACCACTAGCGCAAGCCGGCACCGGGGAGCTGTTTTTT

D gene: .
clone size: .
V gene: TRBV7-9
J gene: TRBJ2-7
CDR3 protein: CASSYGQIYEQYF
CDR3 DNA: TGTGCCAGCAGCTACGGACAGATATACGAGCAGTACTTC

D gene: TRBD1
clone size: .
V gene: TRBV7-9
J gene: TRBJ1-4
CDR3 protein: CASSLASGTGFEKLFF
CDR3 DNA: TGTGCCAGCAGCTTAGCGTCCGGGACAGGGTTTGAAAAACTGTTTTTT

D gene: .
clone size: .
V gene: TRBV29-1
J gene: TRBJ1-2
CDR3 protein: CSVEDRGNYGYTF
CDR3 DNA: TGCAGCGTTGAAGATCGCGGAAACTATGGCTACACCTTC

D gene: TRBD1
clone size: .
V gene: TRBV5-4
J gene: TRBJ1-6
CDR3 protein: CASSRSDRVNNSPLHF
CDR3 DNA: TGTGCCAGCAGCCGATCCGACAGGGTGAACAATTCACCCCTCCACTTT

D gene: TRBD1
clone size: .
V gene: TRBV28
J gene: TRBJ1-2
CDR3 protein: CASSRTGIGYTF
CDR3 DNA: TGTGCCAGCAGTAGGACAGGGATCGGCTACACCTTC

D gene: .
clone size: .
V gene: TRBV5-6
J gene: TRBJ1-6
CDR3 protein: CASSLQTGGHNSPLHF
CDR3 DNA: TGTGCCAGCAGCCTACAGACGGGGGGACATAATTCACCCCTCCACTTT

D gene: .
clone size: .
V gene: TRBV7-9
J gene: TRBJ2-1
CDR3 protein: CASSLGRGVYNEQFF
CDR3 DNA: TGTGCCAGCAGCTTGGGCAGGGGAGTTTACAATGAGCAGTTCTTC

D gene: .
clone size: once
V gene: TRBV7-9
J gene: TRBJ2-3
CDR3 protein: CASSPAGIDTQYF
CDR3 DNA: TGTGCCAGCAGCCCTGCAGGGATAGATACGCAGTATTTT

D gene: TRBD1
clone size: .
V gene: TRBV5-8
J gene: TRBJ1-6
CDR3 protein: CASSGDRGSALHF
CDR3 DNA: TGTGCCAGCAGCGGGGACAGGGGTTCGGCCCTCCACTTT

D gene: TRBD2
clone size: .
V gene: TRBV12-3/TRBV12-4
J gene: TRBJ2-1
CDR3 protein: CASSFSTSGEQFF
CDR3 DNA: TGTGCCAGCAGCTTCTCGACTAGCGGCGAGCAGTTCTTC

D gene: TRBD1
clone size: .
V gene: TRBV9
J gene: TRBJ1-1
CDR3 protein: CASSVQGQVNTEAFF
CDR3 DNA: TGTGCCAGCAGCGTCCAAGGACAGGTGAACACTGAAGCTTTCTTT

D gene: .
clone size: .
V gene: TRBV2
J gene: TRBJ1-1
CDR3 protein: CASSGQGLTEAFF
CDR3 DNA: TGTGCCAGCAGCGGCCAGGGCTTGACTGAAGCTTTCTTT

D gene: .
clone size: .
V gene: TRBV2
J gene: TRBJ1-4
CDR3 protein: CASRARQATNEKLFF
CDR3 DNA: TGTGCCAGCAGAGCCAGACAAGCAACTAATGAAAAACTGTTTTTT

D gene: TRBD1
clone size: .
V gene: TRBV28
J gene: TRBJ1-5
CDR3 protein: CASSLGGSPNQPQHF
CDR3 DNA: TGTGCCAGCAGTCTAGGGGGCTCCCCCAATCAGCCCCAGCATTTT

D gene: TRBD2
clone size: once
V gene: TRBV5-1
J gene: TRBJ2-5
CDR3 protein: CASSSDSTSGGGGAQYF
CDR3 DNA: TGCGCCAGCAGCTCCGATTCGACTAGCGGAGGAGGGGGGGCCCAGTACTTC

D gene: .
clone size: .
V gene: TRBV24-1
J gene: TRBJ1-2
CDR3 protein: CAPGGYTF
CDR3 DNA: TGTGCCCCCGGGGGCTACACCTTC

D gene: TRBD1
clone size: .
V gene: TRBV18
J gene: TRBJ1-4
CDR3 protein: CASSWDRTSTNEKLFF
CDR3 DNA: TGTGCCAGCTCTTGGGACAGAACCTCAACTAATGAAAAACTGTTTTTT

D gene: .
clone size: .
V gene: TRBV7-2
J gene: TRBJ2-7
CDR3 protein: CASSSPLSYEQYF
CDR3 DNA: TGTGCCAGCAGTTCTCCCCTAAGCTACGAGCAGTACTTC

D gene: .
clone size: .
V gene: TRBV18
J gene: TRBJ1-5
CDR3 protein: CASSPGRWEGFGQPQHF
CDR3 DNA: TGTGCCAGCTCACCCGGGCGATGGGAGGGCTTCGGTCAGCCCCAGCATTTT

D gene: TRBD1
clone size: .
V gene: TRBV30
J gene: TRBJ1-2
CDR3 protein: CAWRDLRQGGGYGYTF
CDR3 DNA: TGTGCCTGGAGGGATTTAAGACAGGGCGGCGGCTATGGCTACACCTTC

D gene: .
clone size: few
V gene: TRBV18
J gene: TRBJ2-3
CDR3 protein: CASSPAEADTQYF
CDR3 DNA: TGTGCCAGCTCACCGGCAGAAGCAGATACGCAGTATTTT

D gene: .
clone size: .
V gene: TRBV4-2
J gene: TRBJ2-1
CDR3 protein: CASSPSELLYNEQFF
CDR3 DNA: TGTGCCAGCAGCCCCTCGGAGTTACTCTACAATGAGCAGTTCTTC

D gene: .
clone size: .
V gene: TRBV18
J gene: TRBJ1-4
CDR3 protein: CASSRATNEKLFF
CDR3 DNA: TGTGCCAGCTCACGAGCCACTAATGAAAAACTGTTTTTT

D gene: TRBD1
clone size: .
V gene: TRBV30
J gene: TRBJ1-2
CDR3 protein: CAWIQGAAYGYTF
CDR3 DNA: TGTGCCTGGATACAGGGGGCAGCTTATGGCTACACCTTC

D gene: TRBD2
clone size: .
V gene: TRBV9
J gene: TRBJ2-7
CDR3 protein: CASSATTSGAGEQYF
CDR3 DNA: TGTGCCAGCAGCGCCACGACTAGCGGGGCGGGGGAGCAGTACTTC

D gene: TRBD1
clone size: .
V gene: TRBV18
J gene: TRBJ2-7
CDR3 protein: CASSPGTGFEQYF
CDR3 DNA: TGTGCCAGCTCACCCGGGACAGGGTTCGAGCAGTACTTC

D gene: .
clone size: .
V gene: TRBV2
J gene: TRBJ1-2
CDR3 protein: CASSERRQVGYGYTF
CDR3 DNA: TGTGCCAGCAGTGAGAGAAGACAGGTGGGGTATGGCTACACCTTC

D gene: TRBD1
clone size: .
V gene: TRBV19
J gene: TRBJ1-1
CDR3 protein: CASSMGQASSEAFF
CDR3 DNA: TGTGCCAGTAGCATGGGACAGGCCAGCTCTGAAGCTTTCTTT

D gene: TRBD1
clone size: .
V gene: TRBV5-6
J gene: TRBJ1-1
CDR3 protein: CASSLLQGKTEAFF
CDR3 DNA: TGTGCCAGCAGCTTGTTACAGGGGAAGACTGAAGCTTTCTTT